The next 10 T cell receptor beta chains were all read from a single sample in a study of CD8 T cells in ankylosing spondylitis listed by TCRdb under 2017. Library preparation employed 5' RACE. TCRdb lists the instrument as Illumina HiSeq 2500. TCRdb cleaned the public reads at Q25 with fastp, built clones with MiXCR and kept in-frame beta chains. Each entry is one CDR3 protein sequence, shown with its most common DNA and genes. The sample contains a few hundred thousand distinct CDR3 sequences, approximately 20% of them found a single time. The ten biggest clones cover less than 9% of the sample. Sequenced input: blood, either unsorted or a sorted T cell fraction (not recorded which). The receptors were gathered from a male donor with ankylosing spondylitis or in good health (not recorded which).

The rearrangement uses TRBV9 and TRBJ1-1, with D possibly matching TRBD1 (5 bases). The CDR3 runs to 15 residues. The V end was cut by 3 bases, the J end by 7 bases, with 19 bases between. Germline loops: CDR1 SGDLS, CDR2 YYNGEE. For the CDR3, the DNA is TGTGCCAGCAGCGACAGGCTTACTGGCTCCGTTGAAGCTTTCTTT. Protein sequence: CASSDRLTGSVEAFF.

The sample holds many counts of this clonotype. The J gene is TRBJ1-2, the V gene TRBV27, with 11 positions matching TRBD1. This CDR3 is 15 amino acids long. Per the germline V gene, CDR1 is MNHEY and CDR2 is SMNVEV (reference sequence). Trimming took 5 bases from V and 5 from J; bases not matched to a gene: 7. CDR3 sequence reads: CASSQGQGVGYGYTF. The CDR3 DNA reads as TGTGCCAGCAGTCAGGGACAGGGGGTAGGGTATGGCTACACCTTC.

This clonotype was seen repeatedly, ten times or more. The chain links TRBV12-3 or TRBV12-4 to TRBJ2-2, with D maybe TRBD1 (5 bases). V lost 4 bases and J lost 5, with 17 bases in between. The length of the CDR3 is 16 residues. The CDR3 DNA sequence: TGTGCCAGCAGTTCAGCGCTGAAAGGGGTTACCGGGGAGCTGTTTTTT. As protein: CASSSALKGVTGELFF.

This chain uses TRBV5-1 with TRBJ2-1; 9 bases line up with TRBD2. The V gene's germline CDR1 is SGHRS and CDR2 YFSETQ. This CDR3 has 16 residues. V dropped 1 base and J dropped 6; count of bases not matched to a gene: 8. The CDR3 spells CASSLISGSHTNEQFF. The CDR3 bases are TGCGCCAGCAGCTTGATTAGCGGGAGCCACACCAATGAGCAGTTCTTC.

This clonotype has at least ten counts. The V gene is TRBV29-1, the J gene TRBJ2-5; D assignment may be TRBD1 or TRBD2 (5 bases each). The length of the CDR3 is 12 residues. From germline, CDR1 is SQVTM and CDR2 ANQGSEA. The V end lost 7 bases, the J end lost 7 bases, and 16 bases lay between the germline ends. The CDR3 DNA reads TGCAGCGATAACCGGGACGGCGGGACCCAGTACTTC. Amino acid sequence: CSDNRDGGTQYF.

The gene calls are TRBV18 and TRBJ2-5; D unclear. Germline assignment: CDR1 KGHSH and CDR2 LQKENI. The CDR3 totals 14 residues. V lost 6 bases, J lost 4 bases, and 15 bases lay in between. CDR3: CASSTKGKAETQYF. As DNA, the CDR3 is TGTGCCAGCTCGACCAAGGGAAAGGCAGAGACCCAGTACTTC. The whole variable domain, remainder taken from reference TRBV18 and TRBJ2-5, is NAGVMQNPRHLVRRRGQEARLRCSPMKGHSHVYWYRQLPEEGLKFMVYLQKENIIDESGMPKERFSAEFPKEGPSILRIQQVVRGDSAAYFCASSTKGKAETQYFGPGTRLLVL.

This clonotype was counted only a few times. The CDR3 DNA reads as TGTGCCAGCAGCGTAGGTGGCAGGATGAACACTGAAGCTTTCTTT. Residues: CASSVGGRMNTEAFF. The rearrangement uses TRBV9 and TRBJ1-1; D remains ambiguous. The germline gives CDR1 SGDLS, CDR2 YYNGEE. This CDR3 comprises 15 residues. The V and J ends lost 0 bases and 0 bases respectively, with 9 bases between them.

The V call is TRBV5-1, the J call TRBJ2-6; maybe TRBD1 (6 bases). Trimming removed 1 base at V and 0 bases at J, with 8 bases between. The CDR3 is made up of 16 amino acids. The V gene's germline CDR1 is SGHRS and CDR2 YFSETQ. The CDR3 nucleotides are TGCGCCAGCAGCTTGTTACAGGGCTCTGGGGCCAACGTCCTGACTTTC. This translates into CASSLLQGSGANVLTF.

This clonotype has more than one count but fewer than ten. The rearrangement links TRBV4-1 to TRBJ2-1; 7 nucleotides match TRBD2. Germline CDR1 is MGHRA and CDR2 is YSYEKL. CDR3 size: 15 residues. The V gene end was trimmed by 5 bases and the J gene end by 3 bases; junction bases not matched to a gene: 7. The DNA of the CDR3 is TGCGCCAGCAGCTGGAGTGGCGGGGGCTACAATGAGCAGTTCTTC. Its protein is CASSWSGGGYNEQFF.

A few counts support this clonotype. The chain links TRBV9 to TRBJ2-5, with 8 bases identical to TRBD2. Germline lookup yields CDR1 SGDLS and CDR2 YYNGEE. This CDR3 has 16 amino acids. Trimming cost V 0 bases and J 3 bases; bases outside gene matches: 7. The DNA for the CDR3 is TGTGCCAGCAGCGTAGGTTTAGCGGGGTCGGAAGAGACCCAGTACTTC. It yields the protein CASSVGLAGSEETQYF.